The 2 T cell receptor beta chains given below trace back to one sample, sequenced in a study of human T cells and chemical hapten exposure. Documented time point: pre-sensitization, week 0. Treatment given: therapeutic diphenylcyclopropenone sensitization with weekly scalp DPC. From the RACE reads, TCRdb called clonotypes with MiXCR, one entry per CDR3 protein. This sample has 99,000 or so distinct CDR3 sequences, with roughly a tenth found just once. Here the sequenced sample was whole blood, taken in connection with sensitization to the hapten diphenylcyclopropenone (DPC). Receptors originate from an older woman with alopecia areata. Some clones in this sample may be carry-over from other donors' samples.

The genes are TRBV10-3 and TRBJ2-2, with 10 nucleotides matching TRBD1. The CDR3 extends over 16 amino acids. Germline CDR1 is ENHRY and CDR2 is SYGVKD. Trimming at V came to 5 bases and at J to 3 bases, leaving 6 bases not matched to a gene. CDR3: CAISSGQGLDTGELFF. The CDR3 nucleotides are TGTGCCATCAGTTCGGGACAGGGGTTGGACACCGGGGAGCTGTTTTTT.

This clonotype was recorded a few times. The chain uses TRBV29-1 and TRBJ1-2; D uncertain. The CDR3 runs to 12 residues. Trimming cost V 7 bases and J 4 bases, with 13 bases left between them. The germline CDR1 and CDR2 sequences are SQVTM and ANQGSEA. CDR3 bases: TGCAGCGCCCTCCCTGAAGGCTATGGCTACACCTTC. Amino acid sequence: CSALPEGYGYTF. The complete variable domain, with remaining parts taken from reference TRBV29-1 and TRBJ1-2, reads SAVISQKPSRDICQRGTSLTIQCQVDSQVTMMFWYRQQPGQSLTLIATANQGSEATYESGFVIDKFPISRPNLTFSTLTVSNMSPEDSSIYLCSALPEGYGYTFGSGTRLTVV.